The present T cell receptor (beta chain) was sequenced within a study of control samples from healthy donors and cancer patients. This CDR3 comprises 17 residues. Assay used: immunoSEQ multiplex PCR; TCRdb lists only in-frame clones, some missing. The data contain 70,000 or so clones, approximately 94% of them singletons. This chain uses TRBV12-2 with TRBJ1-2; the table gives TRBD1 as D, unverified against the DNA. TRBV12-2 is deemed a pseudogene. Input material: blood. The source of this sequence is a woman aged 40 to 55 in good health. Written as DNA, the CDR3 is TGTGCAAGTCGCTTAGACCTTCGGGACAAAGCTAACTATGGCTACACCTTC. Encoded protein: CASRLDLRDKANYGYTF.